These 6 T cell receptor beta chains were all obtained from the same sample, sequenced in a study of blood T cell repertoires in COVID-19. Here immunoSEQ multiplex PCR was the method, and the copy in TCRdb shows in-frame clones only, minus some. The data contain 150,000 to 200,000 clones, about 80% of them singletons. The sequenced sample consisted of peripheral blood. These receptors all stem from a man aged 55 to 70 with acute or convalescent COVID-19.

This clone was counted only a few times. The CDR3 loop is CASSSGLAGGGQYF. CDR3 DNA: TGTGCCAGCAGTTCGGGACTAGCGGGGGGAGGTCAGTACTTC. The genes are TRBV28 and TRBJ2-4, with 15 positions matching TRBD2. Germline assignment: CDR1 MDHEN and CDR2 SYDVKM. Unmatched junction bases numbered 4, after V lost 4 bases and J lost 12 bases. The CDR3 totals 14 residues.

The rearrangement joins TRBV18 to TRBJ1-4, with 9 bases fitting TRBD1. The germline V gene encodes CDR1 KGHSH and CDR2 LQKENI. J was trimmed by 8 bases and V by 5 bases; bases with no gene match: 9. The CDR3 loop spans 15 amino acids. The CDR3 DNA is TGTGCCAGCTCAAAGGGACAGGGAAACGGCGAAAAACTGTTTTTT. It encodes CASSKGQGNGEKLFF. Complete variable domain (other parts from reference TRBV18 and TRBJ1-4): NAGVMQNPRHLVRRRGQEARLRCSPMKGHSHVYWYRQLPEEGLKFMVYLQKENIIDESGMPKERFSAEFPKEGPSILRIQQVVRGDSAAYFCASSKGQGNGEKLFFGSGTQLSVL.

The chain links TRBV2 to TRBJ1-3, with D tentatively TRBD1 (6 bases). V was pared by 3 bases and J by 0 bases, with 15 bases between. The CDR3 sequence is 17 residues long. The germline gives CDR1 SNHLY, CDR2 FYNNEI. The CDR3 here is CASSESGHDFSGNTIYF. The CDR3 DNA sequence: TGTGCCAGCAGTGAGTCGGGACATGACTTCTCTGGAAACACCATATATTTT. Looking up the rest from reference TRBV2 and TRBJ1-3 gives the full variable domain: EPEVTQTPSHQVTQMGQEVILRCVPISNHLYFYWYRQILGQKVEFLVSFYNNEISEKSEIFDDQFSVERPDGSNFTLKIRSTKLEDSAMYFCASSESGHDFSGNTIYFGEGSWLTVV.

The V and J genes are TRBV24-1 and TRBJ2-1; weak D call: TRBD1 (5 bases). CDR3 size: 16 residues. Looked up from germline, CDR1 is KGHDR and CDR2 is SFDVKD. Trimming removed 2 bases at V and 4 bases at J, with 14 bases between. CDR3 region: CATSDYDSSEYNEQFF. In nucleotides, the CDR3 is TGTGCCACCAGTGATTACGACAGCTCCGAGTACAATGAGCAGTTCTTC.

The chain joins TRBV9 to TRBJ1-2; no definite D call. V was pared by 2 bases and J by 4 bases, with 9 bases between. The CDR3 has 13 residues. Germline V gene lookup returns CDR1 SGDLS and CDR2 YYNGEE. Written as DNA, the CDR3 is TGTGCCAGCAGCGTGGCAGCTAGCTATGGCTACACCTTC. It specifies CASSVAASYGYTF.

The chain has TRBV5-1 and TRBJ2-7; 9 bases line up with TRBD1. This CDR3 contains 15 residues. Germline V gene data show CDR1 as SGHRS and CDR2 as YFSETQ. The junction had 8 bases not matched to a gene; V was cut back by 4 bases and J by 3 bases. CDR3 sequence (DNA): TGCGCCAGCAGCCCGTTACAGGGGGCCGACTACGAGCAGTACTTC. Translation: CASSPLQGADYEQYF.